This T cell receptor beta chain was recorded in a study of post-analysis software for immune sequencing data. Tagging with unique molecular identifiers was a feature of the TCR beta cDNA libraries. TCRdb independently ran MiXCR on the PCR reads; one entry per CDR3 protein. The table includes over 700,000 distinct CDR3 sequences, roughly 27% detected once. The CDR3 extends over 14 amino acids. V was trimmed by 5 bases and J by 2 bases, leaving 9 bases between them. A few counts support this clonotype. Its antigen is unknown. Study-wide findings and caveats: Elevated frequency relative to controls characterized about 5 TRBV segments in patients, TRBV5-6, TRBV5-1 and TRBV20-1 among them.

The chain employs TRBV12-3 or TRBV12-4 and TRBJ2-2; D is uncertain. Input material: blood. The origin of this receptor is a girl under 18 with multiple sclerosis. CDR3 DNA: TGTGCCAGCAGTCCCCTTGGCAACACCGGGGAGCTGTTTTTT. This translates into CASSPLGNTGELFF.